This T cell receptor beta chain was captured in a study of blood T cells in healthy people across ages. Peripheral blood was drawn, 7.5 to 10 milliliters per donor. RNA extraction gave at least 5 micrograms of total RNA per sample. This clonotype was detected ten times or more. Its target is not known. Sample-barcoded 5' priming and a J-beta primer mix drove a second PCR of about 6 to 12 cycles. TCRdb called the 5' RACE reads again in MiXCR, with one record for every CDR3 protein. The sample consists of approximately 810,000 distinct CDR3 sequences, more than 25% of them appearing once. Study-wide results and caveats: Long-lived and aged donors differed, with more naive CD4+ cells and higher diversity in the long-lived. Unsorted PBMCs blocked a conclusive comparison of naive and antigen-experienced cells.

Germline CDR1 reads SGHRS; CDR2 reads YFSETQ. V was clipped by 1 base and J by 5 bases, with 14 bases between them. The CDR3 spans 15 residues. This chain uses TRBV5-1 with TRBJ2-3; D might be TRBD1 (6 bases). Sequencing was carried out using blood. The origin of this receptor is a woman over 75 in good health. The CDR3 DNA is TGCGCCAGCAGCTTGAGGCCAGGGGAAGGAGATACGCAGTATTTT. Amino acid sequence: CASSLRPGEGDTQYF.